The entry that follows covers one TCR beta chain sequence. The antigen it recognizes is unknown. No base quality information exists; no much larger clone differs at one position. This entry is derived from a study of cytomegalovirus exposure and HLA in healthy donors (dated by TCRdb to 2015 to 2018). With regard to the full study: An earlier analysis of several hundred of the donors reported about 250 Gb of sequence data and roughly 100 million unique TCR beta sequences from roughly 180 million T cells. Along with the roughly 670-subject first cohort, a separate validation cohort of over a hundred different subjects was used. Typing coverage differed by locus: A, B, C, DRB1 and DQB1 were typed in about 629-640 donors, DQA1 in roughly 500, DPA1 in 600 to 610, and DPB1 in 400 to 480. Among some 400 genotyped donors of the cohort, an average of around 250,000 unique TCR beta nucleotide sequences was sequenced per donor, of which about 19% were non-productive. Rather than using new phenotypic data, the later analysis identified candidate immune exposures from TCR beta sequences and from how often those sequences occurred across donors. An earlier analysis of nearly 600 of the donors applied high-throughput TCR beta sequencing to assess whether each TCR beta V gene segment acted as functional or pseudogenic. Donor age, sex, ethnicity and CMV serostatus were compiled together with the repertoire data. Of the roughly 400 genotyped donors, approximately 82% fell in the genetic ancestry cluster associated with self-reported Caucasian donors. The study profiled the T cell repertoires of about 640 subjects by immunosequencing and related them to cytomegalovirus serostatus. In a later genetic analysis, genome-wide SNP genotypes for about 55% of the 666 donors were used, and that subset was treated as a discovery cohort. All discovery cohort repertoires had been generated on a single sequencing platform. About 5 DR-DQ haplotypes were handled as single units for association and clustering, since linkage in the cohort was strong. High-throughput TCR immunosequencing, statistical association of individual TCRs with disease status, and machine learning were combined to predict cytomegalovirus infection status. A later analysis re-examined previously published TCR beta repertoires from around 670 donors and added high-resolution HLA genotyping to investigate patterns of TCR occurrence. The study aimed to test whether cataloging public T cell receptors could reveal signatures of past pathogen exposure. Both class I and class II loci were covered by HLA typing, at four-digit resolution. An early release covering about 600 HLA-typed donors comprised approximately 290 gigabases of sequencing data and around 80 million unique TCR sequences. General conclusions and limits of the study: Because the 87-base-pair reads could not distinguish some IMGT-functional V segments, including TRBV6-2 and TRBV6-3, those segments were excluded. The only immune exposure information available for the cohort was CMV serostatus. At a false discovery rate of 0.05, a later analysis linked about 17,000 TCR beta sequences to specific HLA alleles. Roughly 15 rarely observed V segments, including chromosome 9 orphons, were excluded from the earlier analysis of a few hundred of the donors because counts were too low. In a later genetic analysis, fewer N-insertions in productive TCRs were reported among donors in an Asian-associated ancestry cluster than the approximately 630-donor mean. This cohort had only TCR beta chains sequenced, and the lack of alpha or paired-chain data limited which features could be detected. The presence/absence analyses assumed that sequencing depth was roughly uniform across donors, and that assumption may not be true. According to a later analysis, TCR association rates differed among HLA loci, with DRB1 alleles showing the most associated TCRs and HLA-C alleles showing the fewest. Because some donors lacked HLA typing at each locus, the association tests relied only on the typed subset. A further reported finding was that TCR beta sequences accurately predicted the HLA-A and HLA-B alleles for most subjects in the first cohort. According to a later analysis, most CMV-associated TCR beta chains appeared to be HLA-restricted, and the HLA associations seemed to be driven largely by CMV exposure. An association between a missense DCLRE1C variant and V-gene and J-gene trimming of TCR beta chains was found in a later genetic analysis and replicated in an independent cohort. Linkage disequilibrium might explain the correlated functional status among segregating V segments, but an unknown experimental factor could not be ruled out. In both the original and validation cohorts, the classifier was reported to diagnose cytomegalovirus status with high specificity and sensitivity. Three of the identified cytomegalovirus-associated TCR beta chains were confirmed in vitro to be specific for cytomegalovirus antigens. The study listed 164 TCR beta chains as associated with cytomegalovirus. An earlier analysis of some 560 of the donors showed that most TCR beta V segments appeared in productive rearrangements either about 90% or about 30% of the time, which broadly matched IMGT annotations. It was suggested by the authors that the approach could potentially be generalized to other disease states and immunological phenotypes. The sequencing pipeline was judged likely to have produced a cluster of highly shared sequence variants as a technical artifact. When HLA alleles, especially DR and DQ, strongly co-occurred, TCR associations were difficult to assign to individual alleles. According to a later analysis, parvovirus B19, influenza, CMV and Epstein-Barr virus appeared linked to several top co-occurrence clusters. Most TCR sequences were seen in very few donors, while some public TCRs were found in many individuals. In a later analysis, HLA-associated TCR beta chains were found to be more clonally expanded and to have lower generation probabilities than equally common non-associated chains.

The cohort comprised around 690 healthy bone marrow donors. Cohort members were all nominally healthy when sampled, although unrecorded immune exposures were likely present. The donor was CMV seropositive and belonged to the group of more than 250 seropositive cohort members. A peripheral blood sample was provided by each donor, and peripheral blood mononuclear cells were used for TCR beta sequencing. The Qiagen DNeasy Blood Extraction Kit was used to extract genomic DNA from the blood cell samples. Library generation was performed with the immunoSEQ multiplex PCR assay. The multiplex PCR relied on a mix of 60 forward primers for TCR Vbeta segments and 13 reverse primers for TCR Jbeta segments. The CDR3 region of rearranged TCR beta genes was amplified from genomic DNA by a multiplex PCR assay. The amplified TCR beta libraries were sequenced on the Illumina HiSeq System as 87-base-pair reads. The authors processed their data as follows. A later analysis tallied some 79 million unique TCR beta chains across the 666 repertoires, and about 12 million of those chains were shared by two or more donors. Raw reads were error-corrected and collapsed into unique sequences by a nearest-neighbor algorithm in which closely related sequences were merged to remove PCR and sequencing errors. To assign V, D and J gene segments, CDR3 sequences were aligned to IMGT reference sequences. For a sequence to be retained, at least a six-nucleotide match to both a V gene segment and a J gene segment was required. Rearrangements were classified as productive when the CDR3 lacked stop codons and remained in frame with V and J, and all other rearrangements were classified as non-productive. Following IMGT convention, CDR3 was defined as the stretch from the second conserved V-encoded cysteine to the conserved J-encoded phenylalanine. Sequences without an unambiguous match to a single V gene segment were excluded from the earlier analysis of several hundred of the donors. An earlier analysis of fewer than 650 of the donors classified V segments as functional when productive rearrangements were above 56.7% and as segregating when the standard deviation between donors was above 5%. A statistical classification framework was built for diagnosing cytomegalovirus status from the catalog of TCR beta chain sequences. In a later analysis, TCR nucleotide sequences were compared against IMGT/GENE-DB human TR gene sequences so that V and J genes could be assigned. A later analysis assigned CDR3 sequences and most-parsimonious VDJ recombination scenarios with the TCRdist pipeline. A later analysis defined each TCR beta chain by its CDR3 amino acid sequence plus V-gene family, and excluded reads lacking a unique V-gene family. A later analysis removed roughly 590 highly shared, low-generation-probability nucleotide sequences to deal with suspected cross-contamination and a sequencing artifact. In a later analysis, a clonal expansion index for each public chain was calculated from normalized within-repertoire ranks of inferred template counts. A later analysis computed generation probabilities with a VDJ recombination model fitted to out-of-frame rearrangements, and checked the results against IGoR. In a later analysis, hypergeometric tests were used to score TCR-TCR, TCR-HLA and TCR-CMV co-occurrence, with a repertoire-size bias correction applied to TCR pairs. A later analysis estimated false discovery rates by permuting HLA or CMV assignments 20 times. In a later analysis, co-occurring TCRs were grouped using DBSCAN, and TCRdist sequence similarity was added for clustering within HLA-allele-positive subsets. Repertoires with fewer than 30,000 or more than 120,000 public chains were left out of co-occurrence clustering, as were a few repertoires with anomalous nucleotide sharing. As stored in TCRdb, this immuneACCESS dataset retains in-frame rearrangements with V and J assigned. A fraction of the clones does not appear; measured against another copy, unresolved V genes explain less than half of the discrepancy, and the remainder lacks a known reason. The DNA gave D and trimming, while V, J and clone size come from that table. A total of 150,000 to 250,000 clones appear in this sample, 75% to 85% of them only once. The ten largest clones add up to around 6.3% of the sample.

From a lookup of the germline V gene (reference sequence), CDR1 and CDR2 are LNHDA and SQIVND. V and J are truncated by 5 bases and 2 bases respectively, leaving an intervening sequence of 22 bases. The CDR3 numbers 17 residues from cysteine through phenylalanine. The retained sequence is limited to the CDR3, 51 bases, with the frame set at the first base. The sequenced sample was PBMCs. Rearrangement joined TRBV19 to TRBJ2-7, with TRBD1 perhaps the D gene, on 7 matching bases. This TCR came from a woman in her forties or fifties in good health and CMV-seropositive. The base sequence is TGTGCCAGTAGTCCCGTGGAGGCGGGACAGTCAGCCTACGAGCAGTACTTC. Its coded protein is CASSPVEAGQSAYEQYF.